This T cell receptor (beta chain) was observed in a study of T cells in Graves' hyperthyroidism and ophthalmopathy. The wider study: Before any treatment, at initial diagnosis, peripheral blood was collected. Study-wide findings and caveats: Onset of ophthalmopathy came a median around 6.5 months after the model predicted it.

The table lists this clonotype with many counts. Its antigen is currently unknown. The investigators amplified TCR beta CDR3 regions from RNA transcripts. A set of HTBI primers served as the primers for a first-round RT-PCR of the TCR CDR3. TCRdb re-called the multiplex PCR reads through MiXCR, storing one row per CDR3 protein. The table records about 700,000 distinct CDR3 sequences, around 15% of them present only once. Graves' hyperthyroidism is called stable when ophthalmopathy does not progress within 18 months. Germline V gene lookup returns CDR1 MNHEY and CDR2 SMNVEV (reference sequence). This CDR3 region has 14 residues. The V and J ends lost 6 bases and 4 bases, in that order; junction bases with no gene match: 9.

The specimen sequenced was blood. J is TRBJ2-7 and V is TRBV27, with 7 bases matching TRBD2. The source is a woman aged 18 to 35 with Graves' hyperthyroidism. The CDR3 reads CASSGWEGRYEQYF. As DNA, the CDR3 is TGTGCCAGCAGCGGGTGGGAGGGCCGTTACGAGCAGTACTTC.